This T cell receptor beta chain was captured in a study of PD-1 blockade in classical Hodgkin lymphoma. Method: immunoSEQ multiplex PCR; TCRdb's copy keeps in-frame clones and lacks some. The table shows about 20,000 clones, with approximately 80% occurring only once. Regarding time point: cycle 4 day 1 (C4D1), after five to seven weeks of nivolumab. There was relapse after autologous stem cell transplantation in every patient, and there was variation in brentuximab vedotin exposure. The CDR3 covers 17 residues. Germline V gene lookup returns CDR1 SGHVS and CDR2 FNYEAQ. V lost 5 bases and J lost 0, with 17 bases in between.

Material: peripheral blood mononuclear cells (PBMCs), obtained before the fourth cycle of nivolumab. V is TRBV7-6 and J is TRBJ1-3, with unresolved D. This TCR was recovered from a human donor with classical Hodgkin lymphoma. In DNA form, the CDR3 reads TGTGCCAGCAGCCCAGAGGGTGGAACAAGCTCTGGAAACACCATATATTTT. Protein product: CASSPEGGTSSGNTIYF.